This entry describes one T cell receptor beta chain. The data are from a study of blood T cell repertoires in COVID-19. Clones were read by immunoSEQ multiplex PCR, and TCRdb kept only the in-frame ones, dropping some. The table has 40,000 to 55,000 clones, around nine tenths seen once; the top ten hold roughly an eighth. Input material: peripheral blood. The clonotype was recovered from a human donor in a cohort sampled during active COVID-19.

In nucleotides, the CDR3 is TGTGCCTGGAAAAACACCGGGACAACGTACACCGGGGAGCTGTTTTTT. Amino acids: CAWKNTGTTYTGELFF. This chain uses TRBV30 with TRBJ2-2, with D possibly TRBD1 on 6 matching bases. This CDR3 has 16 residues. Between the trimmed V and J ends, which lost 4 bases and 3 bases, there was a span of 18 bases. Per the germline V gene, CDR1 is GTSNPN and CDR2 is SVGIG (reference sequence).